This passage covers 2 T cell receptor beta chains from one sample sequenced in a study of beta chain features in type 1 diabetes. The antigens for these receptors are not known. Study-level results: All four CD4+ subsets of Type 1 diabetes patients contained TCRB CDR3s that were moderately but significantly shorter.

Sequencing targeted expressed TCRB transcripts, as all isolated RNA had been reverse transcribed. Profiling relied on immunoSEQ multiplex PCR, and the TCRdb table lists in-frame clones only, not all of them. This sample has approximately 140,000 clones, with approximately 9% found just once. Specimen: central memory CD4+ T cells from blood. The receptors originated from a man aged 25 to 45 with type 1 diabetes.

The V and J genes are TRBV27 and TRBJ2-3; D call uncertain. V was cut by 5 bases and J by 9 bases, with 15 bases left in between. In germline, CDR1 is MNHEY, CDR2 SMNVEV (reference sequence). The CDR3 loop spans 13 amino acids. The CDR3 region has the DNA TGTGCCAGCAGTACCCGACTTGGCTCAACGCAGTATTTT. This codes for CASSTRLGSTQYF.

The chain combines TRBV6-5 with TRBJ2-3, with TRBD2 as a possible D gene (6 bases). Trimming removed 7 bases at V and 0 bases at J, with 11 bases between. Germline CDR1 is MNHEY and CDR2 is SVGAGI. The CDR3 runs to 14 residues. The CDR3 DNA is TGTGCCAGCACTCGAGGGACTAGCACAGATACGCAGTATTTT. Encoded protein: CASTRGTSTDTQYF.